This TCR beta chain was documented in a study of technical replicates of blood from a handful of donors. Assay used: immunoSEQ multiplex PCR; TCRdb lists only in-frame clones, some missing. The table has tens of thousands of clones, nearly 97% seen once. Sample: T cells isolated from PBMCs. This clonotype was sampled from a human donor in good health.

As DNA, the CDR3 is TGTGCCAGCAGTGAGGACAGGAACACTGAAGCTTTCTTT. Translated, it gives CASSEDRNTEAFF. The chain couples TRBV2 to TRBJ1-1; D possibly corresponds to TRBD1 (6 bases). Germline V gene sequence: CDR1 SNHLY, CDR2 FYNNEI. With 3 bases removed from V and 1 base from J, the gap between germline ends came to 6 bases. The CDR3 has 13 amino acids.